A selection of T cell receptor beta chains follows, all from one sample in a study of regulatory T cells in long-lasting Graves disease. TCRdb itself ran the multiplex PCR reads through MiXCR, one entry per CDR3 protein. The sample lists approximately 360,000 distinct CDR3 sequences; 12% were seen once. Another study also made use of these data, one on T cells in Graves' hyperthyroidism and ophthalmopathy.

Sequenced here: peripheral blood mononuclear cells (PBMCs), sampled at new diagnosis, from a patient treated with antithyroid drugs. These receptors were obtained from a young woman with Graves disease. Both conserved end residues are part of each CDR3. D genes are given only for firm matches. The listing skips clone size in some rows; elsewhere it reads once, few, many or a size class.

TRBJ2-7 | many | . | TRBV27 | CASSLAWLRDNDGSYEQYF | TGTGCCAGCAGTTTAGCGTGGCTAAGGGACAATGACGGCTCCTACGAGCAGTACTTC
TRBJ1-2 | many | . | TRBV15 | CATSRAVENYGYTF | TGTGCCACCAGCAGAGCGGTAGAAAACTATGGCTACACCTTC
TRBJ2-7 | few | . | TRBV6-2/TRBV6-3 | CASRPSRQILGEQYF | TGTGCCAGCAGACCTAGTAGACAGATTTTGGGCGAGCAGTACTTC
TRBJ2-1 | few | . | TRBV5-1 | CASSWGGFRKNEQFF | TGCGCCAGCAGCTGGGGGGGCTTTAGGAAGAATGAGCAGTTCTTC
TRBJ2-5 | . | . | TRBV18 | CASSPNTPETQYF | TGTGCCAGCTCACCCAACACCCCCGAGACCCAGTACTTC
TRBJ2-2 | . | . | TRBV12-3/TRBV12-4 | CASSIAVGELFF | TGTGCCAGCAGTATCGCTGTCGGGGAGCTGTTTTTT
TRBJ2-7 | few | . | TRBV6-2/TRBV6-3 | CASSQGAEQYF | TGTGCCAGCAGCCAAGGCGCCGAGCAGTACTTC
TRBJ2-5 | few | . | TRBV6-1 | CAAGWGGPQETQYF | TGTGCCGCCGGTTGGGGGGGGCCTCAAGAGACCCAGTACTTC
TRBJ1-5 | many | . | TRBV19 | CASKYGGVNQPQHF | TGTGCCAGTAAATACGGGGGAGTCAATCAGCCCCAGCATTTT
TRBJ2-5 | many | TRBD1 | TRBV6-2/TRBV6-3 | CASSYEGLYRGTETQYF | TGTGCCAGCAGTTACGAGGGCTTGTACAGGGGCACGGAGACCCAGTACTTC
TRBJ1-5 | . | TRBD1 | TRBV28 | CASSFWGQSYQPQHF | TGTGCCAGCAGTTTTTGGGGACAGTCCTATCAGCCCCAGCATTTT
TRBJ2-1 | many | . | TRBV3-1 | CASSRHIRTRYRSSYNEQFF | TGTGCCAGCAGCCGACACATACGAACCCGCTACCGATCGTCCTACAATGAGCAGTTCTTC
TRBJ2-3 | many | . | TRBV19 | CASSLWAASTDTQYF | TGTGCCAGTAGTCTCTGGGCGGCAAGCACAGATACGCAGTATTTT
TRBJ2-5 | few | . | TRBV4-1 | CASSQEYLLRKETQYF | TGCGCCAGCAGCCAAGAGTATCTTCTTCGAAAAGAGACCCAGTACTTC
TRBJ2-5 | many | . | TRBV18 | CASSPPNGQETQYF | TGTGCCAGCTCACCACCGAACGGCCAAGAGACCCAGTACTTC
TRBJ2-7 | . | TRBD2 | TRBV29-1 | CSVAGTTSSYEQYF | TGCAGCGTCGCCGGGACTACCAGCTCCTACGAGCAGTACTTC
TRBJ2-5 | . | . | TRBV20-1 | CSARGVARAVQETQYF | TGCAGTGCTAGAGGAGTCGCCAGGGCAGTCCAAGAGACCCAGTACTTC
TRBJ2-1 | many | TRBD2 | TRBV27 | CASSFLSSGGEEQFF | TGTGCCAGCAGTTTTTTGTCTAGCGGGGGTGAAGAGCAGTTCTTC
TRBJ2-1 | many | . | TRBV10-3 | CAISESGTYNEQFF | TGTGCCATCAGTGAGTCCGGGACTTACAATGAGCAGTTCTTC
TRBJ1-3 | many | . | TRBV6-1 | CASSRGNTIYF | TGTGCCAGCAGTAGGGGAAACACCATATATTTT
TRBJ1-1 | many | . | TRBV19 | CASSIGIRTEAFF | TGTGCCAGTAGTATTGGGATACGCACTGAAGCTTTCTTT
TRBJ2-2 | few | . | TRBV5-1 | CASSKETLNTGELFF | TGCGCCAGCAGCAAAGAAACTCTCAACACCGGGGAGCTGTTTTTT
TRBJ1-1 | many | . | TRBV2 | CASSDRGWGSTEAFF | TGTGCCAGCAGTGACAGGGGATGGGGTAGCACTGAAGCTTTCTTT
TRBJ2-2 | . | . | TRBV11-2 | CASSVGSRIRGDTGELFF | TGTGCCAGCAGCGTTGGGTCTAGAATCCGTGGTGACACCGGGGAGCTGTTTTTT
TRBJ2-4 | many | . | TRBV7-2 | CASSPARSPAKNIQYF | TGTGCCAGCAGCCCCGCCCGGTCTCCAGCCAAAAACATTCAGTACTTC
TRBJ2-3 | many | TRBD2 | TRBV5-1 | CASRRGTRLSPDTQYF | TGCGCCAGCAGAAGGGGGACTAGGCTTTCGCCAGATACGCAGTATTTT
TRBJ2-7 | many | TRBD1 | TRBV28 | CASGTGGPLEQYF | TGTGCCAGCGGGACAGGCGGACCCCTCGAGCAGTACTTC
TRBJ1-5 | . | . | TRBV19 | CASSIGGRQPQHF | TGTGCCAGTAGTATAGGGGGCCGGCAGCCCCAGCATTTT
TRBJ2-3 | many | TRBD1 | TRBV20-1 | CSAGNPGQGTDTQYF | TGCAGTGCGGGAAATCCGGGACAGGGCACAGATACGCAGTATTTT
TRBJ2-1 | many | . | TRBV4-3 | CASSQGTGSGPAYNEQFF | TGCGCCAGCAGCCAAGGTACCGGCAGCGGGCCAGCCTACAATGAGCAGTTCTTC
TRBJ1-4 | few | TRBD1 | TRBV5-5 | CASSLGDRGLKTNEKLFF | TGTGCCAGCAGCTTGGGAGACAGGGGGCTGAAGACTAATGAAAAACTGTTTTTT
TRBJ1-1 | many | . | TRBV20-1 | CSARIGGGRTEAFF | TGCAGTGCCAGGATTGGAGGAGGGCGGACTGAAGCTTTCTTT
TRBJ1-4 | few | . | TRBV5-4 | CASSLKGGDEKLFF | TGTGCCAGCAGCTTGAAGGGGGGAGATGAAAAACTGTTTTTT
TRBJ2-4 | . | TRBD1 | TRBV7-2 | CASSQGQGTIQYF | TGTGCCAGCAGCCAAGGACAGGGGACTATTCAGTACTTC
TRBJ2-3 | many | . | TRBV2 | CASSEEEGYRDTDTQYF | TGTGCCAGCAGTGAAGAAGAGGGATACCGTGACACAGATACGCAGTATTTT
TRBJ1-1 | many | . | TRBV6-2/TRBV6-3 | CASSSIDASNTEAFF | TGTGCCAGCAGTTCTATTGACGCAAGTAACACTGAAGCTTTCTTT